This entry lists 10 T cell receptor beta chains sequenced from one sample in a study of blood T cell repertoires in COVID-19 (dated by TCRdb to 2018 to 2020). Libraries were made using the immunoSEQ multiplex PCR assay. This is the immuneACCESS table as TCRdb keeps it, with only in-frame sequences that have V and J called. A part of the clones is gone; compared with another copy, unresolved V genes explain less than half, and the rest is unexplained. Present in this sample are 150,000 to 200,000 clones, approximately 85% of which were seen just once. The biggest ten clones account for around 3% of the sample. Sequencing used peripheral blood. These receptors all come from a man aged 55-75 years with acute or convalescent COVID-19.

This chain joins TRBV7-6 and TRBJ1-3; the D gene is possibly TRBD1 (6 bases). CDR1 and CDR2 (germline): SGHVS, FNYEAQ. Between the trimmed V and J ends, which lost 1 base and 4 bases, there was a span of 11 bases. CDR3 size: 15 residues. CDR3 in amino acids: CASSLVGAEGNTIYF. DNA for the CDR3: TGTGCCAGCAGCTTAGTGGGGGCGGAAGGAAACACCATATATTTT.

The rearrangement uses TRBV10-3 and TRBJ2-1; TRBD2 agrees at 7 bases. The ends lost 5 bases at V and 1 base at J; junction bases unmatched: 5. The CDR3 extends over 15 amino acids. In germline, CDR1 is ENHRY, CDR2 SYGVKD. This chain's CDR3 is CAISSGVRSYNEQFF. The CDR3 DNA follows: TGTGCCATCAGTAGCGGGGTAAGGTCCTACAATGAGCAGTTCTTC.

The chain recombines TRBV10-3 with TRBJ2-1, with TRBD1 identical over 12 bases. J gave up 10 bases and V 0 bases, and 7 bases lay outside the gene matches. This CDR3 spans 16 amino acids. CDR1 is ENHRY and CDR2 is SYGVKD in the germline V gene. CDR3 loop: CAISESSGTGGGEQFF. The CDR3 DNA sequence: TGTGCCATCAGTGAGTCATCCGGGACAGGGGGCGGCGAGCAGTTCTTC.

The chain links TRBV6-4 to TRBJ1-4; D unresolved. The CDR3 extends over 13 amino acids. Germline V gene sequence: CDR1 MRHNA, CDR2 SNTAGT. Trimming removed 3 bases at V and 4 bases at J, with 6 bases between. The CDR3 nucleotides read TGTGCCAGCAGTGAACAGTTTAATGAAAAACTGTTTTTT. It translates to CASSEQFNEKLFF.

Only a few counts were recorded for this clone. The rearrangement uses TRBV29-1 and TRBJ2-3; weak D call: TRBD2 (5 bases). V lost 5 bases and J lost 2, with 17 bases in between. The CDR3 is made up of 15 amino acids. The germline gives CDR1 SQVTM, CDR2 ANQGSEA. CDR3 DNA: TGCAGCGTTCGATTGGGCGGGTCGAACACAGATACGCAGTATTTT. It translates to CSVRLGGSNTDTQYF.

The V gene is TRBV27, the J gene TRBJ2-7; 10 bases fit TRBD2. Germline-derived CDR1 and CDR2 are MNHEY and SMNVEV (reference sequence). V was pared by 8 bases and J by 9 bases, with 7 bases of the junction left unmatched. This CDR3 comprises 12 residues. CDR3 nucleotides: TGTGCCAGCGGGCTAGCGGGAGCCGGGCAGTACTTC. Protein: CASGLAGAGQYF.

This rearrangement joins TRBV11-2 to TRBJ2-7; maybe TRBD1 (6 bases). Germline-derived CDR1 and CDR2 are SGHAT and FQNNGV. CDR3 size: 15 residues. Trimming took off 4 bases at V and 2 bases at J, with 15 bases between the two ends. The CDR3 sequence is CASSSVRGDTYEQYF. In DNA form, the CDR3 reads TGTGCCAGCAGCTCGGTCAGGGGCGACACCTACGAGCAGTACTTC.

The V gene is TRBV30, the J gene TRBJ1-6; 9 bases are a match to TRBD1. Germline V gives CDR1 GTSNPN, CDR2 SVGIG (reference sequence). The CDR3 contains 14 residues. Trimming at V came to 8 bases and at J to 9 bases, leaving 11 bases not matched to a gene. For the CDR3, the DNA is TGTGCCCTAAAGATACAGGGGGCCGCTTCACCCCTCCACTTT. It codes for CALKIQGAASPLHF.

The chain couples TRBV7-3 to TRBJ2-1; 12 bases align to TRBD2. Germline V lookup: CDR1 SGHTA, CDR2 FQGTGA. This CDR3 is 19 amino acids long. The V segment lost 1 base and the J segment 6 bases; nucleotides outside the gene matches: 13. The CDR3 here is CASSLNGAALAGGGNEQFF. CDR3 bases: TGTGCCAGCAGCTTAAATGGAGCGGCTCTAGCGGGAGGGGGCAATGAGCAGTTCTTC.

J is TRBJ2-7 and V is TRBV4-2; 7 bases align to TRBD1. The V segment lost 5 bases and the J segment 2 bases; nucleotides outside the gene matches: 9. This CDR3 has 15 residues. The germline CDR1 and CDR2 sequences are LGHNA and YNFKEQ. CDR3 in amino acids: CASSSLGTAAYEQYF. The CDR3 DNA reads as TGTGCCAGCAGCTCTTTAGGGACAGCGGCCTACGAGCAGTACTTC.